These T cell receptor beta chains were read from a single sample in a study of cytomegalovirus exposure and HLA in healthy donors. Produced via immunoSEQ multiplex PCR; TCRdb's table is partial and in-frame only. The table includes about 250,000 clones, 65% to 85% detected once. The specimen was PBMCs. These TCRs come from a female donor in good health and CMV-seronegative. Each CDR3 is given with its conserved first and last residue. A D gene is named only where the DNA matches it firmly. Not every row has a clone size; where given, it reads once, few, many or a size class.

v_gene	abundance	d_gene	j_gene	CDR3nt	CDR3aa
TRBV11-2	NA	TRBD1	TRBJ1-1	TGTGCCAGCAGCTTAGGGACAGGGGTGGGCACTGAAGCTTTCTTT	CASSLGTGVGTEAFF
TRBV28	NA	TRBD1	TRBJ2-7	TGTGCCAGCAGCTCCGGGACAGGGAGCTCCTACGAGCAGTACTTC	CASSSGTGSSYEQYF
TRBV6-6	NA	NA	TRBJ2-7	TGTGCCAGCAGCGACGACAGTATCTCCTACGAGCAGTACTTC	CASSDDSISYEQYF
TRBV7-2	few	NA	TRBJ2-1	TGTGCCAGCAGCTCCACGGGACACCCCTACAATGAGCAGTTCTTC	CASSSTGHPYNEQFF
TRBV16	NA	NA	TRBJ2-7	TGTGCCAGCAGCCAATCGATTGGGCCTTACGAGCAGTACTTC	CASSQSIGPYEQYF
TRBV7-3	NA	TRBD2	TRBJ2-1	TGTGCCAGCAGCTTAGGGTCCGGGACTAGCGGTCAAAATGAGCAGTTCTTC	CASSLGSGTSGQNEQFF
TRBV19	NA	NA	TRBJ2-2	TGTGCCAGTAGCGGTACCGGGGAGCTGTTTTTT	CASSGTGELFF
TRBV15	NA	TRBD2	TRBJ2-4	TGTGCCACCACCGCTAGACTAGCGGGGGATGTAAACATTCAGTACTTC	CATTARLAGDVNIQYF
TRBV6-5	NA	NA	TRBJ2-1	TGTGCCAGCAGTTACTCGTCCCTTTCCTACAATGAGCAGTTCTTC	CASSYSSLSYNEQFF
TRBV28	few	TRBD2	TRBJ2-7	TGTGCCAGCACCGCTTGGGGACTAGAGGGTAGCGAGCAGTACTTC	CASTAWGLEGSEQYF
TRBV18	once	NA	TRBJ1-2	TGTGCCAGCTCACCAGGAAGACAGATCTATGGCTACACCTTC	CASSPGRQIYGYTF
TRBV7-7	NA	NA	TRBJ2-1	TGTGCCAGCAGCTTACGGCAGGGTACATATGAGCAGTTCTTC	CASSLRQGTYEQFF
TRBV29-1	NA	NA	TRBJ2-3	TGCAGCGTTGGGGCGCCGCTCGCAGATACGCAGTATTTT	CSVGAPLADTQYF
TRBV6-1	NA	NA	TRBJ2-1	TGTGCCAGCAGTAACAAAGCGTCCCATGAGCAGTTCTTC	CASSNKASHEQFF
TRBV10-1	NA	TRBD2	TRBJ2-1	TGCGCCAGCAGTGGACTAGCGGGAGGTATGTTCTTC	CASSGLAGGMFF
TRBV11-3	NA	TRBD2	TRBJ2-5	TGTGCCAGCAGCTTAGCTCGGGCTAGCGGGAGGGCAGTGGAGACCCAGTACTTC	CASSLARASGRAVETQYF
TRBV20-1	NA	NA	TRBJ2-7	TGCAGTGCTAGGAGGGAAAACGAGCAGTACTTC	CSARRENEQYF
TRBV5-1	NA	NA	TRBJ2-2	TGCGCCAGCAGACCGCCGGGACAAGGATTTGGGGGGGAGCTGTTTTTT	CASRPPGQGFGGELFF
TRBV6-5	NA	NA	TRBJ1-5	TGTGCCAGCAATGGGCTTTATAGCAATCAGCCCCAGCATTTT	CASNGLYSNQPQHF
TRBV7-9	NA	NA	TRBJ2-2	TGTTCCAGCACCCTCTTAGCGGTTGGATATGCCGGGGAGCTGTTTTTT	CSSTLLAVGYAGELFF
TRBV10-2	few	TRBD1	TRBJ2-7	TGCGCCAGCAGTGAGCGGGGGACAGGGATGAGGGAGCAGTACTTC	CASSERGTGMREQYF
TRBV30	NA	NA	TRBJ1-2	TGTGCCTGGAGTAAGAGACAAGACTATGGCTACACCTTC	CAWSKRQDYGYTF
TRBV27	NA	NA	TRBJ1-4	TGTGCCAGCGGTCGAAAACAGGTCGCAACTAATGAAAAACTGTTTTTT	CASGRKQVATNEKLFF
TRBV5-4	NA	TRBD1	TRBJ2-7	TGTGCCAGCAGAATGACAGGGGGTGCCGAGCAGTACTTC	CASRMTGGAEQYF
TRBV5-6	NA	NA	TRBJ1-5	TGTGCCAGCAGCTTGAGACTCACACATAGCAATCAGCCCCAGCATTTT	CASSLRLTHSNQPQHF
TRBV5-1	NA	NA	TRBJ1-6	TGCGCCAGCAGCTTGGGGACTGATTCACCCCTCCACTTT	CASSLGTDSPLHF
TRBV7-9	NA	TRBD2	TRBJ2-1	TGTGCCAGCAGCTTAGTTTCACTAGCGGGGATTGATGAGCAGTTCTTC	CASSLVSLAGIDEQFF
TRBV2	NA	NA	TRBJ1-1	TGTGCCAGCAGGGGGAGGGGCACTGAAGCTTTCTTT	CASRGRGTEAFF
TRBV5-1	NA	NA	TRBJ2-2	TGCGCCAGCAGCTGGGAGCACGAAGGGACCGGGGAGCTGTTTTTT	CASSWEHEGTGELFF
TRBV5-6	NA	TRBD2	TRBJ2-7	TGTGCCAGCAGCCCCTGGCGGGAGCAGCCGACCTACGAGCAGTACTTC	CASSPWREQPTYEQYF
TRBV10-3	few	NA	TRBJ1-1	TGTGCCATCAGTGAGACAGATGGTTTGAACACTGAAGCTTTCTTT	CAISETDGLNTEAFF
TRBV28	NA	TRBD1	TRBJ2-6	TGTGCCAGCAGTAGGAGGACAGGGGGCTCTGGGGCCAACGTCCTGACTTTC	CASSRRTGGSGANVLTF
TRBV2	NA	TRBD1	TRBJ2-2	TGTGCCAGCAGTACCGGGACAGCGAACACCGGGGAGCTGTTTTTT	CASSTGTANTGELFF
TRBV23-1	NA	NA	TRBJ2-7	TGCGCCAGCAGTTACAACCGGACAGAGACCTGCAGGCAGTACTTC	CASSYNRTETCRQYF
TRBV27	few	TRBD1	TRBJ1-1	TGTGCCAGCAGTCGAACAGGGGCCACTGAAGCTTTCTTT	CASSRTGATEAFF